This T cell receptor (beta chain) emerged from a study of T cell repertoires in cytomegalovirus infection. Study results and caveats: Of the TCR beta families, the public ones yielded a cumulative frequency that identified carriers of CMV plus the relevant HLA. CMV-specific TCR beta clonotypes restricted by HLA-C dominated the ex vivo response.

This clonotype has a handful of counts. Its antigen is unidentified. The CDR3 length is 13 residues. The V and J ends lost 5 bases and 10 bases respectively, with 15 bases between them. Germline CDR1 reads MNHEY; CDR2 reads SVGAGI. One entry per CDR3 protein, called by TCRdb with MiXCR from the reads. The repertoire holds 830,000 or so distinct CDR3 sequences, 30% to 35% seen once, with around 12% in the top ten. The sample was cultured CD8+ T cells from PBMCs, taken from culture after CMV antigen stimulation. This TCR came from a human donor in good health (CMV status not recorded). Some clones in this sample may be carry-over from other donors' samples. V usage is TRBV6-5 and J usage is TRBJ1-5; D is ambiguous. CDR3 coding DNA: TGTGCCAGCAGTCAGACTGGCAGTCAACCCCAGCATTTT. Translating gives CASSQTGSQPQHF.